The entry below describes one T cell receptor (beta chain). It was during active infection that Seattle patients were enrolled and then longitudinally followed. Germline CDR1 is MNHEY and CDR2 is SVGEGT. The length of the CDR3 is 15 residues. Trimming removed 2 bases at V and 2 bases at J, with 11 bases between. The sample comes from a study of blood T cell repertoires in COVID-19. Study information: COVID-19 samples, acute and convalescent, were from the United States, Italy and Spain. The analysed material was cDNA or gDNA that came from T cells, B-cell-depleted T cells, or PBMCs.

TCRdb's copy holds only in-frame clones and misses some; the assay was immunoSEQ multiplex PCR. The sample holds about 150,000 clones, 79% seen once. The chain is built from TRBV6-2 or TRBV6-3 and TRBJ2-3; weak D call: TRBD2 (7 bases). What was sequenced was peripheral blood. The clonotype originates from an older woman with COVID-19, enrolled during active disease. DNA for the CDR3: TGTGCCAGCAGTTACGACGGGGGGCACACAGATACGCAGTATTTT. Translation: CASSYDGGHTDTQYF.